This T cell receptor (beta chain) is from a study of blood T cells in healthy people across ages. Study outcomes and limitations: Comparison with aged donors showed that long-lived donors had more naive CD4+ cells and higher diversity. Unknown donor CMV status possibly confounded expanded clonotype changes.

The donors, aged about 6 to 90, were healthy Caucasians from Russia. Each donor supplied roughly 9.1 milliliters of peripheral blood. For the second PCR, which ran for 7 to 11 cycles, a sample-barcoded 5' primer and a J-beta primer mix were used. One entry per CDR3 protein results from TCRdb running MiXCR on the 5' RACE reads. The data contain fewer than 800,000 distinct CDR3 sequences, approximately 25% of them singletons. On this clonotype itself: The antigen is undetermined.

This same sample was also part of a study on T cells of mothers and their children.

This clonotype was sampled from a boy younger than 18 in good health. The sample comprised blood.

CDR3 protein: CSVEWDDRYEQYF. CDR3 in DNA: TGCAGCGTTGAATGGGACGACCGATACGAGCAGTACTTC. This sequence joins TRBV29-1 and TRBJ2-7; D assignment may be TRBD1 or TRBD2 (5 bases each). From germline, CDR1 is SQVTM and CDR2 ANQGSEA. Trimming took 2 bases from V and 4 from J, leaving 12 bases between them. This CDR3 is built from 13 residues.